Following are 10 T cell receptor beta chains from one sample sequenced in a study of blood T cell repertoires in COVID-19. The repertoire was sequenced with immunoSEQ multiplex PCR; TCRdb's copy has only in-frame clones and lacks some. The table has 300,000 to 400,000 clones, over 75% seen once. Sequencing was done on a sample of PBMCs or T cells enriched from blood (not recorded which). The receptors stem from a woman under 40 with acute COVID-19.

The chain employs TRBV9 and TRBJ2-3, with TRBD2 identical over 9 bases. The germline gives CDR1 SGDLS, CDR2 YYNGEE. The CDR3 is 19 amino acids. V shed 0 bases and J 0 bases; nucleotides not matched to a gene: 11. The CDR3 nucleotides are TGTGCCAGCAGCGTAGTTGCGACTAGCGGCCGTGCTAGCACAGATACGCAGTATTTT. Translated: CASSVVATSGRASTDTQYF.

The chain uses TRBV19 and TRBJ1-5; perhaps TRBD1 as D (5 bases). The CDR3 contains 15 residues. Trimming pared 3 bases from V and 2 bases from J, leaving 11 bases between. Germline CDR1 and CDR2: LNHDA and SQIVND (reference sequence). CDR3 protein: CASSIGIQGNQPQHF. Written as DNA, the CDR3 is TGTGCCAGTAGTATTGGCATACAGGGCAATCAGCCCCAGCATTTT.

The chain joins TRBV2 to TRBJ1-4, with a possible D match to TRBD1 (5 bases). CDR1 and CDR2 (germline): SNHLY, FYNNEI. V gave up 7 bases and J gave up 7 bases, with 16 bases separating them. The CDR3 spans 14 residues. CDR3 in DNA: TGTGCCAGCACCGGCTGGAGGGGAGGTGAAAAACTGTTTTTT. This translates into CASTGWRGGEKLFF.

This clone was observed a few times. In the same sample, other DNA sequences code for this CDR3. The rearrangement uses TRBV12-3 or TRBV12-4 and TRBJ1-5; D uncertain. This CDR3 has 12 residues. The ends were cut back, 3 bases at V and 2 bases at J, with 2 bases in the middle. CDR3 DNA sequence: TGTGCCAGCAGTTTCGGCAATCAGCCCCAGCATTTT. Amino acid sequence: CASSFGNQPQHF.

J is TRBJ2-3 and V is TRBV7-2; D is perhaps TRBD2 (7 bases). From germline, CDR1 is SGHTA and CDR2 FQGNSA. CDR3 length equals 17 residues. The ends were cut back, 1 base at V and 1 base at J, with 15 bases in the middle. The CDR3 sequence: CASSLEPGGGGTDTQYF. Written as DNA, the CDR3 is TGTGCCAGCAGCTTAGAGCCGGGGGGCGGAGGCACAGATACGCAGTATTTT.

V usage is TRBV5-1 and J usage is TRBJ1-1, with 8 bases aligning to TRBD1. The CDR3 sequence is 14 residues long. V shed 3 bases and J 8 bases; nucleotides not matched to a gene: 9. In germline, CDR1 is SGHRS, CDR2 YFSETQ. CDR3 amino acids: CASSWGQDQREAFF. The CDR3 bases are TGCGCCAGCAGCTGGGGACAGGACCAACGGGAAGCTTTCTTT.

This chain joins TRBV7-3 and TRBJ2-1; no definite D call. The CDR3 sequence is 13 residues long. Trimming took off 3 bases at V and 8 bases at J, with 11 bases between the two ends. The germline CDR1 and CDR2 sequences are SGHTA and FQGTGA. CDR3 sequence: CASSLLDNHEQFF. As DNA, the CDR3 is TGTGCCAGCAGCTTGCTAGATAACCATGAGCAGTTCTTC.

J is TRBJ2-7 and V is TRBV6-6; D is unclear. Per germline, CDR1 MNHNY and CDR2 SVGAGI (reference sequence). CDR3 size: 14 residues. V was clipped by 6 bases and J by 1 base, with 13 bases between them. Here the CDR3 reads CASSGSSTSYEQYF. As DNA, the CDR3 is TGTGCCAGCAGCGGATCGTCGACATCCTACGAGCAGTACTTC.

This clone was seen a handful of times. This chain links TRBV10-3 with TRBJ1-6, with no clear D. Trimming stripped 2 bases from V and 7 bases from J, with 3 bases between. This CDR3 comprises 12 residues. Per the germline V gene, CDR1 is ENHRY and CDR2 is SYGVKD. The CDR3 protein is CAISEQNSPLHF. The DNA of the CDR3 is TGTGCCATCAGTGAGCAGAATTCACCCCTCCACTTT.

This clone was counted only a few times. Additional DNA sequences in this sample encode the identical CDR3. The rearrangement uses TRBV7-2 and TRBJ2-1; 9 bases fit TRBD2. Losses at the gene ends were 3 bases for V and 8 bases for J; bases not matched to a gene: 2. From germline, CDR1 is SGHTA and CDR2 FQGNSA. This CDR3 spans 13 amino acids. Here the CDR3 reads CASSFSGGDEQFF. The CDR3 DNA reads TGTGCCAGCAGCTTTAGCGGGGGAGATGAGCAGTTCTTC.